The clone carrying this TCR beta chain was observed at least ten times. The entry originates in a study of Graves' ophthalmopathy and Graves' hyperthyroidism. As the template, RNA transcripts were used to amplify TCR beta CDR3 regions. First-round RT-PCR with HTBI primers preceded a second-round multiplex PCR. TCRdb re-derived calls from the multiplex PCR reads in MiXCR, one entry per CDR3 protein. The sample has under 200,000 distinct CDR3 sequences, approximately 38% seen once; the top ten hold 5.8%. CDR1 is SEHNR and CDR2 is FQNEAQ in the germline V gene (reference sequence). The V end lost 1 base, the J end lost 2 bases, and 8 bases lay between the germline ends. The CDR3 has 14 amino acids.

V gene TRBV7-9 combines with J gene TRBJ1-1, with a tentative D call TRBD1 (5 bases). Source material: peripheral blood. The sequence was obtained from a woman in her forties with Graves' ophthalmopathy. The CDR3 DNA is TGTGCCAGCAGCTTAGTAGGGGTCAACACTGAAGCTTTCTTT. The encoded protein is CASSLVGVNTEAFF. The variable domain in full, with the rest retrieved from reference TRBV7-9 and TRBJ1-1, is DTGVSQNPRHKITKRGQNVTFRCDPISEHNRLYWYRQTLGQGPEFLTYFQNEAQLEKSRLLSDRFSAERPKGSFSTLEIQRTEQGDSAMYLCASSLVGVNTEAFFGQGTRLTVV.